Following are 9 T cell receptor beta chains from one sample sequenced in a study of T cells after yellow fever vaccination. TCRdb re-called the 5' RACE reads with MiXCR, one entry per CDR3 protein. The sample has approximately 510,000 distinct CDR3 sequences; 21% are singletons. The specimen was PBMCs, collected roughly 20 days after the first yellow fever vaccination. Every receptor here comes from a man aged 18 to 30 who received the YFV17D yellow fever vaccine.

This clonotype was picked up a small number of times. The chain carries TRBV7-8 and TRBJ2-3; TRBD2 matches at 10 bases. The CDR3 is made up of 14 amino acids. Trimming cost V 5 bases and J 4 bases; bases outside gene matches: 3. Germline assignment: CDR1 SGHVS and CDR2 FQNEAQ. This CDR3 reads CASSQTSGSDTQYF. In DNA form, the CDR3 reads TGTGCCAGCAGCCAGACTAGCGGGTCAGATACGCAGTATTTT. The whole variable domain, filled in from reference TRBV7-8 and TRBJ2-3, reads GAGVSQSPRYKVAKRGQDVALRCDPISGHVSLFWYQQALGQGPEFLTYFQNEAQLDKSGLPSDRFFAERPEGSVSTLKIQRTQQEDSAVYLCASSQTSGSDTQYFGPGTRLTVL.

The chain combines TRBV12-3 or TRBV12-4 with TRBJ1-6; D remains ambiguous. This CDR3 has 12 amino acids. The V end was cut by 6 bases, the J end by 15 bases, with 15 bases between. For the CDR3, the DNA is TGTGCCAGCAGCATATCCGGCGATATCCTCCACTTT. This sequence encodes CASSISGDILHF.

The V and J genes are TRBV5-1 and TRBJ2-5; 7 bases align to TRBD1. Germline V gene sequence: CDR1 SGHRS, CDR2 YFSETQ. The CDR3 extends over 16 amino acids. V shed 6 bases, J shed 6 bases, and the junction held 17 bases outside the gene matches. The CDR3 nucleotides are TGCGCCAGCAACTTCGGGGCAGGGGGTCACGGAAAGACCCAGTACTTC. It encodes CASNFGAGGHGKTQYF.

This clonotype was detected only a few times. V usage is TRBV16 and J usage is TRBJ2-7, with TRBD1 matching over 7 bases. CDR3 length: 13 residues. Germline V gives CDR1 KGHSY, CDR2 FQNENV. V shed 4 bases and J 3 bases; nucleotides not matched to a gene: 3. CDR3 coding DNA: TGTGCCAGCAGCCGGGCAGGGGGCTACGAGCAGTACTTC. Translating it yields CASSRAGGYEQYF. The variable domain in full, completed from reference TRBV16 and TRBJ2-7, reads GEEVAQTPKHLVRGEGQKAKLYCAPIKGHSYVFWYQQVLKNEFKFLISFQNENVFDETGMPKERFSAKCLPNSPCSLEIQATKLEDSAVYFCASSRAGGYEQYFGPGTRLTVT.

This clonotype occurred a few times. V usage is TRBV5-6 and J usage is TRBJ2-2; no definite D call. CDR1 and CDR2 from the germline V gene are SGHDT and YYEEEE. The V end lost 2 bases, the J end lost 6 bases, and 8 bases lay between the germline ends. The CDR3 extends over 13 amino acids. The DNA for the CDR3 is TGTGCCAGCAGCTTTTTCACCGCCGGGGAGCTGTTTTTT. Protein: CASSFFTAGELFF.

This clonotype was seen more than once but under ten times. V gene TRBV30 combines with J gene TRBJ2-3; D is ambiguous. This CDR3 is 12 amino acids long. Germline V gene data show CDR1 as GTSNPN and CDR2 as SVGIG (reference sequence). V was shortened by 0 bases and J by 5 bases, with 6 bases between the two germline ends. The CDR3 loop reads CAWSVLGDTQYF. The CDR3 DNA reads TGTGCCTGGAGTGTACTGGGAGATACGCAGTATTTT.

The chain uses TRBV6-5 and TRBJ2-7, with 9 bases matching TRBD2. The CDR3 has 16 amino acids. After removal of 0 bases from V and 2 bases from J, the junction contained 5 bases not matched to a gene. Germline V gene lookup returns CDR1 MNHEY and CDR2 SVGAGI. The CDR3 loop is CASSYSRERGAYEQYV. The DNA for the CDR3 is TGTGCCAGCAGTTACTCGAGGGAGCGGGGGGCCTACGAGCAGTACGTC.

The chain recombines TRBV4-2 with TRBJ1-4; D unresolved. Looked up from germline, CDR1 is LGHNA and CDR2 is YNFKEQ. The CDR3 is 15 residues long. With 6 bases removed from V and 0 bases from J, the gap between germline ends came to 11 bases. The CDR3 bases are TGTGCCAGCAGTTATTACAAGGCAACTAATGAAAAACTGTTTTTT. Its translation is CASSYYKATNEKLFF.

V usage is TRBV4-1 and J usage is TRBJ1-2; D not certain. Germline CDR1 is MGHRA and CDR2 is YSYEKL. V lost 0 bases, J lost 6 bases, and 11 bases lay in between. This CDR3 contains 14 residues. CDR3 loop: CASSQDVLGDGYTF. The CDR3 DNA reads as TGCGCCAGCAGCCAAGACGTGTTAGGTGATGGCTACACCTTC.